Sequencing of this T cell receptor beta chain was carried out in a study of molecular identifiers for immune sequencing clone quantification. As to this clonotype: Since a much larger clone is just one base distant, this may be a read error.

Sorting was used to obtain naive CD8 T cells (CD8+CD4-CCR7+CD45RA+). Preparation methods for the bulk TCR libraries were those previously described, with listed TCR primers. One entry per CDR3 protein results from TCRdb running MiXCR on the PCR reads. Of just over 95,000 distinct CDR3 sequences listed, approximately 24% are singletons. The receptor comes from a human donor in good health. Some libraries in this study had Jurkat cell RNA spiked in. Material: naive CD8+ T cells from blood, with Jurkat cell RNA spiked in. The sample's subset: FACS-sorted CD8+CD4-CCR7+CD45RA+ naive T cells.

For the CDR3, the DNA is TGCAGCGTTGAGCCGAGCGGGTTTTACAATGGGCAGTTCTTC. Its translation is CSVEPSGFYNGQFF. The chain has TRBV29-1 and TRBJ2-1; weak D call: TRBD2 (6 bases). The CDR3 is made up of 14 amino acids. CDR1 is SQVTM, CDR2 ANQGSEA, per germline.